Following are 23 T cell receptor beta chains from one sample sequenced in a study of a mutant IDH1 vaccine in newly diagnosed glioma. TCRdb's table, derived via immunoSEQ multiplex PCR, lists solely in-frame clones and lacks some. Counted here are tens of thousands of clones, 79% occurring once; the ten biggest clones make up 7% to 10%. The time point here: baseline, week 1 (first vaccination visit). Treatment specified: pre-vaccination baseline after standard-of-care therapy. The sample was PBMCs, taken from a glioma patient treated with radiotherapy, temozolomide or both. The receptors originated from a man between 45 and 60 years old with glioma.

This chain uses TRBV6-5 with TRBJ2-7, with 8 bases that match TRBD1. CDR3 length: 14 amino acids. CDR1 MNHEY and CDR2 SVGAGI come from the germline V gene. V dropped 4 bases and J dropped 4; count of bases not matched to a gene: 6. The CDR3 protein is CASSFLGQGYEQYF. For the CDR3, the DNA is TGTGCCAGCAGTTTCCTAGGACAGGGATACGAGCAGTACTTC.

For the CDR3, the DNA is TGTGCCAGCAGCTTACAGGGACTCTCTGGAAACACCATATATTTT. This codes for CASSLQGLSGNTIYF. The rearrangement links TRBV11-2 to TRBJ1-3, with D possibly matching TRBD1 (5 bases). The CDR3 has 15 residues. Germline values: CDR1 SGHAT, CDR2 FQNNGV. Deletions cut 2 bases from V and 0 bases from J, with 8 bases between.

V and J are TRBV7-2 and TRBJ1-6; 12 bases map to TRBD1. The CDR3 is 17 amino acids. The V segment lost 2 bases and the J segment 10 bases; nucleotides outside the gene matches: 9. Germline V gene data show CDR1 as SGHTA and CDR2 as FQGNSA. In nucleotides, the CDR3 is TGTGCCAGCAGCTTACGCTATGGGACAGGGGGCCAGTCACCCCTCCACTTT. Amino acids: CASSLRYGTGGQSPLHF.

The rearrangement uses TRBV5-8 and TRBJ2-5; perhaps TRBD1 as D (7 bases). The CDR3 extends over 13 amino acids. V lost 3 bases, J lost 5 bases, and 11 bases lay in between. The germline CDR1 and CDR2 sequences are SGHTS and YDEGEE. CDR3 DNA sequence: TGTGCCAGCAGCTCCAGGGGGGTGGAGACCCAGTACTTC. This encodes CASSSRGVETQYF.

In its sample, this clone was seen once. This rearrangement joins TRBV27 to TRBJ2-7; D ambiguous. The CDR3 loop spans 10 amino acids. V lost 8 bases and J lost 2, with 4 bases in between. From germline, CDR1 is MNHEY and CDR2 SMNVEV (reference sequence). The CDR3 spells CASGTYEQYF. As DNA, the CDR3 is TGTGCCAGCGGTACCTACGAGCAGTACTTC.

This sequence joins TRBV7-9 and TRBJ2-5; 13 nucleotides match TRBD2. The CDR3 has 16 amino acids. CDR1 SEHNR and CDR2 FQNEAQ come from the germline V gene (reference sequence). The V and J ends lost 5 bases and 5 bases, in that order; junction bases with no gene match: 8. This CDR3 is CASSLTSGGARETQYF. CDR3 nucleotides: TGTGCCAGCAGCCTCACTAGCGGGGGGGCCCGTGAGACCCAGTACTTC.

This chain joins TRBV6-5 and TRBJ1-2, with 8 bases fitting TRBD1. V lost 6 bases, J lost 4 bases, and 1 base stayed unmatched. This CDR3 is built from 12 residues. Germline CDR1 reads MNHEY; CDR2 reads SVGAGI. The CDR3 sequence is CASSGQGYGYTF. CDR3 in DNA: TGTGCCAGCAGCGGACAGGGCTATGGCTACACCTTC.

The sample holds a few counts of this clone. The chain employs TRBV4-3 and TRBJ2-2; D ambiguous. The CDR3 is 14 residues long. Germline V gives CDR1 LGHNA, CDR2 YSLEER. V was clipped by 1 base and J by 1 base, with 4 bases between them. The DNA of the CDR3 is TGCGCCAGCAGCCAAGGGCGGAACACCGGGGAGCTGTTTTTT. It codes for CASSQGRNTGELFF.

The chain is built from TRBV30 and TRBJ2-1; D is perhaps TRBD2 (6 bases). The germline CDR1 and CDR2 sequences are GTSNPN and SVGIG (reference sequence). V was trimmed by 3 bases and J by 2 bases, leaving 23 bases between them. The length of the CDR3 is 18 residues. The CDR3 bases are TGTGCCTGGAGGACCACGAGGGTGGGGGAGGCCACCTACAATGAGCAGTTCTTC. It translates to CAWRTTRVGEATYNEQFF.

The genes are TRBV30 and TRBJ1-3; 7 nucleotides match TRBD1. CDR3 length equals 13 residues. Trimming removed 8 bases from V and 0 bases from J; junction bases left unmatched: 4. Germline V gene lookup returns CDR1 GTSNPN and CDR2 SVGIG (reference sequence). The CDR3 here is CAVGTDSGNTIYF. As DNA, the CDR3 is TGTGCCGTTGGGACAGACTCTGGAAACACCATATATTTT.

This clone was detected a few times. This CDR3 reads CASSPAGGGPGYTF. As DNA, the CDR3 is TGTGCCAGCAGCCCCGCAGGGGGGGGGCCTGGCTACACCTTC. The rearrangement joins TRBV7-2 to TRBJ1-2, with 7 nucleotides matching TRBD1. From germline, CDR1 is SGHTA and CDR2 FQGNSA. This CDR3 is 14 amino acids long. Unmatched junction bases numbered 10, after V lost 5 bases and J lost 7 bases.

This clone was counted between two and nine times. J is TRBJ1-1 and V is TRBV27; 7 nucleotides align to TRBD1. The germline V gene has CDR1 MNHEY and CDR2 SMNVEV (reference sequence). The CDR3 runs 13 residues. After removal of 5 bases from V and 7 bases from J, the junction contained 7 bases not matched to a gene. The CDR3 nucleotides read TGTGCCAGCAGTCCCCCGACAGGGATTGAAGCTTTCTTT. Translating it yields CASSPPTGIEAFF.

The chain couples TRBV4-1 to TRBJ1-3; 10 bases line up with TRBD1. This CDR3 is built from 18 residues. Germline V lookup: CDR1 MGHRA, CDR2 YSYEKL. V was clipped by 3 bases and J by 0 bases; unmatched bases: 8. The CDR3, as DNA: TGCGCCAGCAGCCAGATGACAGGGGGCGGCAGCTCTGGAAACACCATATATTTT. It specifies CASSQMTGGGSSGNTIYF.

This chain links TRBV6-5 with TRBJ2-7; possibly TRBD1 for D (6 bases). Germline loops: CDR1 MNHEY, CDR2 SVGAGI. The germline V and J ends were trimmed by 2 bases and 6 bases, with 11 bases remaining between them. The CDR3 length is 13 residues. The CDR3 reads CASSYGRGGEQYF. CDR3 DNA: TGTGCCAGCAGTTACGGCAGGGGCGGCGAGCAGTACTTC.

This rearrangement joins TRBV15 to TRBJ1-5; D is unresolved. This CDR3 comprises 15 residues. Germline CDR1 reads LNHNV; CDR2 reads YYDKDF (reference sequence). V was cut by 5 bases and J by 1 base, with 12 bases left in between. The CDR3 DNA reads as TGTGCCACCAGCCCAACACCGAACAGCAATCAGCCCCAGCATTTT. The encoded protein is CATSPTPNSNQPQHF.

Turning to this clone: This may be a read error, as it is one base from a much larger clone. The rearrangement uses TRBV7-2 and TRBJ1-1; D is undetermined. Germline V lookup: CDR1 SGHTA, CDR2 FQGNSA. This CDR3 contains 13 residues. The V and J ends lost 5 bases and 1 base respectively, with 8 bases between them. The CDR3 sequence: CASSPWGNTEAFF. In DNA form, the CDR3 reads TGTGCCAGCAGCCCCTGGGGGAACACTGAAGCTTTCTTT.

The genes are TRBV25-1 and TRBJ2-3, with unresolved D. Trimming shortened V by 1 base and J by 2 bases, and 1 base separated the two germline ends. Germline V gene sequence: CDR1 MGHDK, CDR2 SYGVNS. The CDR3 has 12 residues. Here the CDR3 DNA reads TGTGCCAGCAGTGAATCCACAGATACGCAGTATTTT. Translating gives CASSESTDTQYF.

The gene calls are TRBV6-1 and TRBJ1-6, with D possibly matching TRBD1 (6 bases). This CDR3 spans 15 amino acids. Trimming removed 2 bases at V and 3 bases at J, with 8 bases between. Germline V gene lookup returns CDR1 MNHNS and CDR2 SASEGT. DNA for the CDR3: TGTGCCAGCAGTGAACAGGACAGCTATAATTCACCCCTCCACTTT. The encoded protein is CASSEQDSYNSPLHF.

CDR3 in DNA: TGTGCCAGCAGCTTAATGGGCCAATCCAGGGGAAACACCATATATTTT. It yields the protein CASSLMGQSRGNTIYF. This chain uses TRBV7-8 with TRBJ1-3; D uncertain. This CDR3 is built from 16 residues. In germline, CDR1 is SGHVS, CDR2 FQNEAQ. Trimming stripped 2 bases from V and 4 bases from J, with 15 bases between.

This rearrangement joins TRBV9 to TRBJ2-2, with D perhaps matching TRBD2 (6 bases). The V and J ends lost 5 bases and 1 base respectively, with 12 bases between them. The CDR3 totals 15 residues. Germline CDR1 is SGDLS and CDR2 is YYNGEE. CDR3 region: CASSFTGGNTGELFF. The CDR3 DNA reads as TGTGCCAGCAGTTTCACCGGGGGGAACACCGGGGAGCTGTTTTTT.

The chain has TRBV30 and TRBJ2-5; 7 bases are shared with TRBD1. Germline V gene lookup returns CDR1 GTSNPN and CDR2 SVGIG (reference sequence). The CDR3 totals 16 residues. The V and J ends lost 6 bases and 7 bases, in that order; junction bases with no gene match: 20. The CDR3 region is CACTPAHRGGGGTQYF. In DNA, the CDR3 is TGTGCCTGCACACCTGCGCACAGGGGCGGAGGAGGGACCCAGTACTTC. Together with reference TRBV30 and TRBJ2-5, the CDR3 gives the full variable domain: SQTIHQWPATLVQPVGSPLSLECTVEGTSNPNLYWYRQAAGRGLQLLFYSVGIGQISSEVPQNLSASRPQDRQFILSSKKLLLSDSGFYLCACTPAHRGGGGTQYFGPGTRLLVL.

V gene TRBV4-3 combines with J gene TRBJ1-2; D call uncertain. CDR1 and CDR2 from the germline V gene are LGHNA and YSLEER. The CDR3 covers 13 residues. Trimming removed 2 bases at V and 6 bases at J, with 10 bases between. CDR3: CASSQLGFDGYTF. The DNA for the CDR3 is TGCGCCAGCAGCCAATTGGGGTTTGATGGCTACACCTTC.

The gene calls are TRBV25-1 and TRBJ1-1; D is unclear. Germline CDR1 MGHDK, CDR2 SYGVNS. The CDR3 covers 15 residues. Trimming left V 2 bases short and J 5 bases short, with 15 bases between. The CDR3 DNA is TGTGCCAGCAGTGAAACCGGACGGGTCAGGACTGAAGCTTTCTTT. It encodes CASSETGRVRTEAFF.